This T cell receptor (beta chain) was identified in a study of T cell changes during pregnancy in multiple sclerosis. There are 13 residues in the CDR3. Trimming shortened V by 3 bases and J by 8 bases, and 11 bases separated the two germline ends. Per germline, CDR1 SGHNT and CDR2 YYREEE (reference sequence). Method: immunoSEQ multiplex PCR; TCRdb's copy keeps in-frame clones and lacks some. This table has under 110,000 clones, less than 95% appearing once. This chain uses TRBV5-4 with TRBJ1-4, with D possibly being TRBD1 (6 bases). The receptor's source is a female donor with multiple sclerosis, enrolled in a pregnancy study. The sample here was peripheral blood, taken before pregnancy. CDR3 in DNA: TGTGCCAGCAGCTCAAACAGGGACGAAAAACTGTTTTTT. It encodes CASSSNRDEKLFF.